Given below is one T cell receptor beta chain in context. Its antigen remains unidentified. This sample stems from a study of PD-1 blockade in classical Hodgkin lymphoma. The CDR3 covers 11 residues. The germline V gene encodes CDR1 SQVTM and CDR2 ANQGSEA. V shed 4 bases and J shed 1 base, with 4 bases lying between them. Each of the patients experienced relapse following autologous stem cell transplantation, and their brentuximab vedotin exposure differed. When best responses were assessed, they were complete response, partial response or progressive disease. Only in-frame clones appear in the TCRdb table, and some are missing; sequencing was by immunoSEQ multiplex PCR. The table records 150,000 or so clones, 78% of them present only once. Study results and caveats: Baseline diversity was lower in partial responders and progressors than complete responders. Reported baseline diversity: healthy donors highest, relapsed/refractory patients lowest.

The rearrangement links TRBV29-1 to TRBJ1-1; D unresolved. Sample: peripheral blood mononuclear cells (PBMCs), taken before the second cycle of nivolumab. The TCR sequence derives from a human donor with classical Hodgkin lymphoma. The CDR3 reads CSVARNTEAFF. The CDR3 DNA reads as TGCAGCGTTGCTAGGAACACTGAAGCTTTCTTT.